The 17 T cell receptor beta chains below come from one sample, sequenced in a study of blood T cell repertoires in COVID-19. Here immunoSEQ multiplex PCR was the method, and the copy in TCRdb shows in-frame clones only, minus some. This table has 200,000 to 250,000 clones, roughly 86% appearing once. Material for sequencing was PBMCs or T cells enriched from blood (not recorded which). Source of these receptors: a man aged 18 to 30 with acute COVID-19.

The chain employs TRBV29-1 and TRBJ2-1; 9 positions match TRBD2. The germline CDR1 and CDR2 sequences are SQVTM and ANQGSEA. The V and J ends lost 4 bases and 4 bases, in that order; junction bases with no gene match: 8. The CDR3 contains 15 residues. The CDR3 protein is CSVAGREGSYNEQFF. DNA for the CDR3: TGCAGCGTTGCCGGGCGGGAGGGCTCTTACAATGAGCAGTTCTTC.

The chain couples TRBV4-1 to TRBJ2-2; D unresolved. V shed 4 bases and J shed 2 bases, with 5 bases lying between them. The germline V gene has CDR1 MGHRA and CDR2 YSYEKL. The CDR3 runs to 13 residues. The CDR3 sequence is CASSPVNTGELFF. In nucleotides, the CDR3 is TGCGCCAGCAGCCCCGTTAACACCGGGGAGCTGTTTTTT.

The chain links TRBV28 to TRBJ1-1; maybe TRBD1 (6 bases). Trimming removed 7 bases at V and 5 bases at J, with 11 bases between. The CDR3 is 12 residues long. The germline gives CDR1 MDHEN, CDR2 SYDVKM. CDR3 sequence reads: CASTRGGTEAFF. CDR3 DNA sequence: TGTGCCAGCACCAGGGGTGGGACTGAAGCTTTCTTT.

The CDR3 region is CATSRGGTGEFYGYTF. DNA of the CDR3: TGTGCCACCAGCAGGGGCGGGACAGGGGAATTTTATGGCTACACCTTC. This rearrangement joins TRBV15 to TRBJ1-2; TRBD1 agrees at 10 bases. Trimming took 3 bases from V and 5 from J; bases not matched to a gene: 9. Germline loops: CDR1 LNHNV, CDR2 YYDKDF (reference sequence). The CDR3 has 16 amino acids.

This sequence joins TRBV2 and TRBJ1-5; D unclear. CDR3 size: 16 residues. Trimming shortened V by 6 bases and J by 4 bases, and 19 bases separated the two germline ends. The V gene's germline CDR1 is SNHLY and CDR2 FYNNEI. CDR3 region: CASSWALALANQPQHF. In nucleotides, the CDR3 is TGTGCCAGCAGCTGGGCCTTGGCCCTCGCAAATCAGCCCCAGCATTTT.

V and J are TRBV7-9 and TRBJ2-1; TRBD2 matches at 13 bases. Germline V gene sequence: CDR1 SEHNR, CDR2 FQNEAQ (reference sequence). The CDR3 runs to 16 residues. V was clipped by 5 bases and J by 4 bases; unmatched bases: 5. The CDR3 DNA sequence: TGTGCCAGCAGCCCTCCGGGACTAGCGGGATACAATGAGCAGTTCTTC. This encodes CASSPPGLAGYNEQFF.

The chain recombines TRBV28 with TRBJ1-1; D is unresolved. This CDR3 has 11 residues. Germline CDR1 reads MDHEN; CDR2 reads SYDVKM. Trimming removed 7 bases from V and 6 bases from J, with 9 bases in between. This chain's CDR3 is CASTGYAEAFF. The DNA for the CDR3 is TGTGCCAGCACCGGGTATGCTGAAGCTTTCTTT.

About this clone itself: Other nucleotide sequences from this sample produce the same CDR3. CDR3 DNA: TGCAGTGCCGACAGAGATGGCTACACCTTC. It yields the protein CSADRDGYTF. V gene TRBV20-1 combines with J gene TRBJ1-2; the D gene is possibly TRBD1 (5 bases). This CDR3 spans 10 amino acids. Germline V gene sequence: CDR1 DFQATT, CDR2 SNEGSKA (reference sequence). V shed 6 bases and J shed 6 bases, with 8 bases lying between them.

The V and J genes are TRBV5-4 and TRBJ1-6; 9 bases are shared with TRBD1. The CDR3 extends over 16 amino acids. V shed 3 bases, J shed 9 bases, and the junction held 10 bases outside the gene matches. Germline lookup yields CDR1 SGHNT and CDR2 YYREEE (reference sequence). The chain's CDR3 is CASSSGGQGSVSPLHF. The CDR3 DNA is TGTGCCAGCAGCTCGGGGGGACAGGGAAGCGTTTCACCCCTCCACTTT.

This clone was seen a few times. The gene calls are TRBV6-1 and TRBJ1-5, with a possible D match to TRBD1 (5 bases). The V gene's germline CDR1 is MNHNS and CDR2 SASEGT. The CDR3 contains 15 residues. Trimming stripped 2 bases from V and 6 bases from J, with 14 bases between. As DNA, the CDR3 is TGTGCCAGCAGTGAATCTCGGCAGGGTGGTCAGCCCCAGCATTTT. It translates to CASSESRQGGQPQHF.

This clone turned up a few times. The chain recombines TRBV18 with TRBJ1-5; D not certain. CDR1 is KGHSH, CDR2 LQKENI, per germline. V was clipped by 6 bases and J by 7 bases, with 22 bases between them. The CDR3 spans 16 residues. As DNA, the CDR3 is TGTGCCAGCTCCGACTCTAGACGGGGTTGGGAACAGCCCCAGCATTTT. Protein: CASSDSRRGWEQPQHF.

The chain employs TRBV5-1 and TRBJ1-2, with D perhaps matching TRBD1 (5 bases). From germline, CDR1 is SGHRS and CDR2 YFSETQ. The V and J ends lost 1 base and 6 bases respectively, with 13 bases between them. This CDR3 spans 14 amino acids. The CDR3 DNA follows: TGCGCCAGCAGCTTGATGGCAGGAGGGGATGGCTACACCTTC. Encoded protein: CASSLMAGGDGYTF.

The chain recombines TRBV19 with TRBJ2-2; D remains ambiguous. Germline V gene sequence: CDR1 LNHDA, CDR2 SQIVND (reference sequence). The CDR3 spans 14 residues. Trimming took off 2 bases at V and 0 bases at J, with 4 bases between the two ends. The CDR3, as DNA: TGTGCCAGTAGTATAAAGCCGAACACCGGGGAGCTGTTTTTT. Translating it yields CASSIKPNTGELFF.

The chain couples TRBV19 to TRBJ2-1; 8 bases line up with TRBD2. The CDR3 has 15 amino acids. With V trimmed by 6 bases and J by 4 bases, 8 bases remained unmatched. In germline, CDR1 is LNHDA, CDR2 SQIVND (reference sequence). The CDR3 here is CASSLTSGPYNEQFF. CDR3 sequence (DNA): TGTGCCAGTAGCCTTACTAGCGGACCTTACAATGAGCAGTTCTTC.

This clone was seen only once. The chain recombines TRBV6-5 with TRBJ2-1; 7 bases fit TRBD2. This CDR3 region has 14 residues. V was pared by 4 bases and J by 6 bases, with 6 bases of the junction left unmatched. Germline CDR1 reads MNHEY; CDR2 reads SVGAGI. The CDR3 loop reads CASSSGLSANEQFF. CDR3 bases: TGTGCCAGCAGTTCGGGACTATCGGCCAATGAGCAGTTCTTC.

This rearrangement joins TRBV5-4 to TRBJ1-1, with D possibly TRBD1 on 5 matching bases. The CDR3 sequence is 13 residues long. The V end was cut by 0 bases, the J end by 4 bases, with 7 bases between. Germline V CDR1 and CDR2: SGHNT, YYREEE (reference sequence). CDR3 in DNA: TGTGCCAGCAGCTTGGCAGGGTCCACTGAAGCTTTCTTT. This encodes CASSLAGSTEAFF.

The chain employs TRBV5-6 and TRBJ1-2; the D gene is possibly TRBD1 (5 bases). The germline V gene encodes CDR1 SGHDT and CDR2 YYEEEE. V was pared by 4 bases and J by 5 bases, with 15 bases between. The CDR3 is 14 amino acids. The CDR3, as DNA: TGTGCCAGCAGCCCAACGGGGGGGGAGTATGGCTACACCTTC. It is translated as CASSPTGGEYGYTF.